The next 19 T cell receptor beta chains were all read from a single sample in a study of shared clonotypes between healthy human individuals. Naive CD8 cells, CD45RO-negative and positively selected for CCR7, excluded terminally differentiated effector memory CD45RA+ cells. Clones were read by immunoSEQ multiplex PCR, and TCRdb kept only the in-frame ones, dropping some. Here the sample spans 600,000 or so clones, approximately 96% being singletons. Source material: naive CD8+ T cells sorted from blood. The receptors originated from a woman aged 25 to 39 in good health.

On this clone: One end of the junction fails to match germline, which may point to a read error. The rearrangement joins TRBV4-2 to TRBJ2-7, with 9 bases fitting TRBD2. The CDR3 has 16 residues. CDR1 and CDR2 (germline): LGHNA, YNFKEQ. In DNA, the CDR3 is TGTGCCAGCAGCGAAGACGGGCGGGAGGGCCTCGTCGAGCAGTACTTC. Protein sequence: CASSEDGREGLVEQYF.

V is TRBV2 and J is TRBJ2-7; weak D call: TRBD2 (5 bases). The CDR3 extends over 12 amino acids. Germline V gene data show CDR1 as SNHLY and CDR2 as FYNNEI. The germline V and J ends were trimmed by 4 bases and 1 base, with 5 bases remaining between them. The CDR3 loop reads CASSGTSYEQYF. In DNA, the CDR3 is TGTGCCAGCAGTGGGACTTCCTACGAGCAGTACTTC.

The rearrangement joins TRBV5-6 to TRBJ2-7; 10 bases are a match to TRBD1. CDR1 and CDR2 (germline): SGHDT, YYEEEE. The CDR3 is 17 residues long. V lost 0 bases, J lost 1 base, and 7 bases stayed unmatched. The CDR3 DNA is TGTGCCAGCAGCTTGGGACCCGGGACAGGGGTATCCTACGAGCAGTACTTC. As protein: CASSLGPGTGVSYEQYF.

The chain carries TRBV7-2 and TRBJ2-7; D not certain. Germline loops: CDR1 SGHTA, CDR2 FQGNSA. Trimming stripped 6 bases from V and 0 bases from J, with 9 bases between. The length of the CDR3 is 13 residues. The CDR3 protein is CASRATPSYEQYF. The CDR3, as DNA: TGTGCCAGCAGAGCAACTCCCTCCTACGAGCAGTACTTC.

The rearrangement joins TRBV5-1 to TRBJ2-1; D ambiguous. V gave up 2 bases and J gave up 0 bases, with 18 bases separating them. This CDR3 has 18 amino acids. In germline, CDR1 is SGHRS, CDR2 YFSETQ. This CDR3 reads CASSFDGPNYSSYNEQFF. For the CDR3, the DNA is TGCGCCAGCAGCTTTGATGGCCCGAATTATAGCTCCTACAATGAGCAGTTCTTC.

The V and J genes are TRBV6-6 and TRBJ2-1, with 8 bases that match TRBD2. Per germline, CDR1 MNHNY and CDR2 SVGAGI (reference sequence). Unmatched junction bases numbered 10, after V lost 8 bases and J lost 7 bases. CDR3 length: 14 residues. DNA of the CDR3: TGTGCCAGCGTCGGCACTAGCGGCAAAAATGAGCAGTTCTTC. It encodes CASVGTSGKNEQFF.

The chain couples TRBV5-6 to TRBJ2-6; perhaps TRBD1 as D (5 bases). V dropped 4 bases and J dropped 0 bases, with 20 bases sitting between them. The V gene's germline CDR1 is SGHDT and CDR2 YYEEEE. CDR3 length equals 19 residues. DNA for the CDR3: TGTGCCAGCAGCATACAACAGGTACTGCCTTTCTCTGGGGCCAACGTCCTGACTTTC. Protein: CASSIQQVLPFSGANVLTF.

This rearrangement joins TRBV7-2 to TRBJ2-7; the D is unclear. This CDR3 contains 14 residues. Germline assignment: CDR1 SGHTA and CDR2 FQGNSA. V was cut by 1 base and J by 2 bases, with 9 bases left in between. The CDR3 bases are TGTGCCAGCAGCTTAGGGCCCCCAGCCTACGAGCAGTACTTC. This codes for CASSLGPPAYEQYF. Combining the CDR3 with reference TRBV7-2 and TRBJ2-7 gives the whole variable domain GAGVSQSPSNKVTEKGKDVELRCDPISGHTALYWYRQSLGQGLEFLIYFQGNSAPDKSGLPSDRFSAERTGGSVSTLTIQRTQQEDSAVYLCASSLGPPAYEQYFGPGTRLTVT.

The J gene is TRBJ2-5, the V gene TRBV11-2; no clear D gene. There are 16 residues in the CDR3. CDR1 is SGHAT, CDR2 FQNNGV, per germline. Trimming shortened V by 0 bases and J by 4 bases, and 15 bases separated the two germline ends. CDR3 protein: CASSLDEVVGLETQYF. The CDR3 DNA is TGTGCCAGCAGCTTAGATGAAGTGGTGGGTTTAGAGACCCAGTACTTC.

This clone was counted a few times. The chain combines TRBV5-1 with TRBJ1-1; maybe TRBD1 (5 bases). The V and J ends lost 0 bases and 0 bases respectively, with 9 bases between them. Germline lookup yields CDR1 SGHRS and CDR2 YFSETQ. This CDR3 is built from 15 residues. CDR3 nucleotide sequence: TGCGCCAGCAGCTTGGACCCAGGGATGAACACTGAAGCTTTCTTT. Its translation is CASSLDPGMNTEAFF.

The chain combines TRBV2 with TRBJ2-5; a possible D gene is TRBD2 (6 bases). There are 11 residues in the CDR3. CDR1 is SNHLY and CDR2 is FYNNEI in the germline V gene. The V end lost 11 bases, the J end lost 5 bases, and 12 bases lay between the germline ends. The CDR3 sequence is CAARGGETQYF. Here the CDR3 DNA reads TGTGCCGCGAGGGGAGGTGAGACCCAGTACTTC.

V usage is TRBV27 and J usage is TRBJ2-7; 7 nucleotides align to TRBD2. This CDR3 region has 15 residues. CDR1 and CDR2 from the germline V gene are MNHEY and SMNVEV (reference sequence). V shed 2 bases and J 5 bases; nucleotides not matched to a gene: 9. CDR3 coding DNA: TGTGCCAGCAGTTTAATCGGGAGGTCTTTCCACGAGCAGTACTTC. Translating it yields CASSLIGRSFHEQYF.

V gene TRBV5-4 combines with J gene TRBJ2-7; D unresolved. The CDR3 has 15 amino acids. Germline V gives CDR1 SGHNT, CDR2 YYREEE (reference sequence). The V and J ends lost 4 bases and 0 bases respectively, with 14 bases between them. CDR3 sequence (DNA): TGTGCCAGCAGCCAACCGGGCCTCAACTCCTACGAGCAGTACTTC. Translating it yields CASSQPGLNSYEQYF.

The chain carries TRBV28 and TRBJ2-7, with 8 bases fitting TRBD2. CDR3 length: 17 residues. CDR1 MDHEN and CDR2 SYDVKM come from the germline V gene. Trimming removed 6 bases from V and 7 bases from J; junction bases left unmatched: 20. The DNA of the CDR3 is TGTGCCAGCAGCCCACCCCTTTTCCGAGCGGGAGTGGGGGAGCAGTACTTC. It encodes CASSPPLFRAGVGEQYF.

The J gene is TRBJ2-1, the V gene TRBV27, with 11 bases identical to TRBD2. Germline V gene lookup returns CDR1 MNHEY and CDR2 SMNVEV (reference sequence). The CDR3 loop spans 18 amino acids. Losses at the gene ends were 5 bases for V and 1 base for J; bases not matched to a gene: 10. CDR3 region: CASSLVLAGGPSYNEQFF. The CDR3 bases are TGTGCCAGCAGTCTAGTGCTAGCGGGAGGACCATCCTACAATGAGCAGTTCTTC.

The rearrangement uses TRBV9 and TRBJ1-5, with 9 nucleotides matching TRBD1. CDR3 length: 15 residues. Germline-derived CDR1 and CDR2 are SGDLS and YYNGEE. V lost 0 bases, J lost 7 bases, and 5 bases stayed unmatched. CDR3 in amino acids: CASSVEGTGNQPQHF. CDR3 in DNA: TGTGCCAGCAGCGTAGAGGGGACAGGGAACCAGCCCCAGCATTTT.

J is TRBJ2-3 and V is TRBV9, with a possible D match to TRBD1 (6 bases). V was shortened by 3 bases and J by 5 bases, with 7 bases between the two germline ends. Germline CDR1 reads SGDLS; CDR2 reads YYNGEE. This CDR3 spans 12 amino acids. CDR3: CASSGGGDTQYF. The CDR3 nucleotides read TGTGCCAGCAGCGGAGGGGGAGATACGCAGTATTTT.

This chain's CDR3 is CASSSGSWEQFF. The DNA of the CDR3 is TGTGCCAGTAGTAGCGGGAGCTGGGAGCAGTTCTTC. V and J are TRBV19 and TRBJ2-1; 7 positions match TRBD2. CDR3 length: 12 amino acids. The germline V gene encodes CDR1 LNHDA and CDR2 SQIVND (reference sequence). V was clipped by 4 bases and J by 10 bases; unmatched bases: 4.

The chain's CDR3 is CASTTSVRIGYEQYF. The CDR3, as DNA: TGTGCCAGCACCACATCTGTCCGGATCGGCTACGAGCAGTACTTC. The V and J genes are TRBV28 and TRBJ2-7; D unresolved. The length of the CDR3 is 15 residues. The V gene lost 7 bases and the J gene lost 3 bases, with 19 bases spanning the gap. CDR1 and CDR2 (germline): MDHEN, SYDVKM.